The present TCR beta chain was sequenced within a study of cytomegalovirus exposure and HLA in healthy donors. Study-level findings and limits: The study labeled fewer than 200 TCR beta chains cytomegalovirus-associated. Most observed TCR sequences were rare, whereas some public TCRs were detected in many donors. Subsequent analysis showed first-cohort TCR clusters tending to co-occur in some 120 validation repertoires.

The method was immunoSEQ multiplex PCR; TCRdb's version includes in-frame clones alone and lacks a portion of them. The repertoire holds fewer than 150,000 clones, with just under 85% as singletons. A roughly 120-subject validation cohort, separate from the 666-subject first cohort, supplied the donors. There are a few counts of this clone. The antigen remains undetermined. Material: PBMCs. The source of this sequence is a man in his thirties or forties in good health and CMV-seropositive.

CDR3 DNA sequence: TGTGCCAGCAGCCATCTAATTCTAGCGGGAGGGGACAATGAGCAGTTCTTC. This translates into CASSHLILAGGDNEQFF. The chain links TRBV4-2 to TRBJ2-1, with 12 bases fitting TRBD2. Trimming at V came to 3 bases and at J to 5 bases, leaving 8 bases not matched to a gene. The CDR3 has 17 residues. CDR1 is LGHNA and CDR2 is YNFKEQ in the germline V gene.